This T cell receptor (beta chain) was sequenced for a study of PD-1 blockade in classical Hodgkin lymphoma (dated by TCRdb to 2018 to 2020). Regarding the research as a whole: Nivolumab dosing was 3 mg/kg intravenously every 2 weeks, continuing until either disease progression or unacceptable toxicity. To define a peripheral blood immune signature of response to PD-1 blockade in classical Hodgkin lymphoma, the study combined TCR beta sequencing with CyTOF. The study at large found these results: Trial patients achieving complete response had baseline diversity similar to newly diagnosed patients, whereas partial responders and progressors had significantly lower diversity. CD4+ but not CD8+ TCR diversity rose significantly by C4D1 (p=0.0027 vs p=0.16), most apparent in complete responders (p=0.02). Newly diagnosed patients were reported to have lower baseline TCR diversity than healthy donors, and relapsed/refractory patients were reported to have lower baseline TCR diversity still. Patients starting nivolumab less than 1 year after ASCT had lower diversity and were excluded from later analyses to avoid confounding by immune reconstitution. The study was restricted to a single clinical trial cohort, and the causes of repertoire differences, possibly disease activity or prior therapy, were left undefined.

Reading the label with the study, this specimen's time point is: cycle 1 day 1 (C1D1), immediately before nivolumab initiation. Relapse after autologous stem cell transplantation had occurred in all trial patients, and cohorts A, B and C were distinguished by prior brentuximab vedotin exposure. The trial cohort was composed of roughly 60 patients with relapsed/refractory classical Hodgkin lymphoma, for whom complete response, partial response or progressive disease was recorded as best overall response. Single-agent nivolumab was administered to trial patients in the multi-cohort phase II CheckMate 205 trial. Best overall response was determined by an independent review committee according to the 2007 International Working Group response criteria. Trial PBMCs were collected immediately before nivolumab initiation (C1D1) and during therapy at cycle 2 day 1 and cycle 4 day 1. Peripheral blood was collected in 8 mL Vacutainer Cell Preparation Tubes, from which PBMCs were isolated by centrifugation and then cryopreserved.

Genomic DNA was isolated using the Qiagen DNeasy kit from unsorted PBMCs as well as from negatively selected CD4+ and CD8+ fractions. TCR beta CDR3 regions were subjected to amplification by immunoSEQ multiplex PCR with primers that anneal to V and J segments. A synthetic immune receptor repertoire was used to minimize amplification bias, and any remaining bias was removed computationally after sequencing. The paper's processing steps were these. Custom Python scripts were used to quantify repertoire diversity as the Shannon entropy index. The unsorted, CD4+ and CD8+ repertoires were each analyzed separately, with the exception of combined analyses, where CD4+ and CD8+ sequences were merged in silico. A clone was considered expanded if an increase in frequency of at least 2-fold after treatment relative to C1D1 was found, and a pseudocount of 0.5 was applied to clones undetected at baseline. Singleton clones were defined as clones with 0 or 1 copy at C1D1, and non-singleton clones were defined as clones with 2 or more copies. By matching protein sequences in sorted samples from the same patient, clones expanded in unsorted samples were annotated as CD4+, CD8+ or unknown. Wilcoxon tests were applied to paired samples to test diversity changes from C1D1 to C4D1. TCRdb provides this immuneACCESS table in a form limited to in-frame rearrangements. Some clones are lacking; in checked studies, under half of them reflect an unresolved V gene, and why the rest are absent is not known. For V, J and clone size, that table is used; D and trimming come from the DNA. The sample records 40,000 to 45,000 clones, approximately 80% of which are singletons. Around 24% of the sample goes to the ten largest clones.

Remarks on this clone: The antigen it recognizes is unknown. No qualities accompany the bases; no much larger clone lies one base away.

CDR1 MNHEY and CDR2 SMNVEV are derived from the germline V gene (reference sequence). Its CDR3 holds 14 amino acids, cysteine through phenylalanine. Only the CDR3 DNA is retained, 42 bases long and in frame from the first base. The germline V end is reduced by 6 bases and the J end by 7 bases; junction bases left unmatched: 10. This TCR came from a human donor with classical Hodgkin lymphoma. This chain joins TRBV27 to TRBJ2-7; TRBD2 agrees with 9 junctional bases. The sequenced sample was peripheral blood mononuclear cells (PBMCs), obtained at baseline. The nucleotide sequence reads TGTGCCAGCAGGCCTATGGCGGGGGGGGGAGAGCAGTACTTC. This encodes CASRPMAGGGEQYF.